Listed below are T cell receptor beta chains from one sample, sequenced in a study of cytomegalovirus exposure and HLA in healthy donors. The assay was immunoSEQ multiplex PCR, and TCRdb's table has in-frame clones only and misses some. The sample lists fewer than 200,000 clones; about 71% were seen once. The material sequenced was PBMCs. The receptors shown here come from a woman aged 40 to 55 in good health and CMV-seropositive. Both conserved end residues are part of each CDR3. The order of the fields is clone size, D gene, V gene, J gene, CDR3 protein, CDR3 DNA. The D gene is left open where the match is weak. Clone sizes are given selectively: once, few, many, or a class where the clone is expanded.

>once|TRBD1|TRBV28|TRBJ2-5
CASSPTGGLETQYF
TGTGCCAGCAGCCCCACAGGGGGCTTGGAGACCCAGTACTTC
>few|-|TRBV7-8|TRBJ1-2
CASSLASLNYGYTF
TGTGCCAGCAGCTTAGCTTCCCTTAACTATGGCTACACCTTC
>-|-|TRBV5-1|TRBJ1-5
CASSLGPVQPQHF
TGCGCCAGCAGCTTGGGGCCAGTTCAGCCCCAGCATTTT
>-|-|TRBV21-1|TRBJ2-7
CASSREGEAYEQYF
TGTGCCAGCAGCAGGGAGGGTGAGGCCTACGAGCAGTACTTC
>once|-|TRBV11-2|TRBJ2-7
CASSAFMEEQYF
TGTGCCAGCAGCGCCTTCATGGAGGAGCAGTACTTC
>-|-|TRBV7-2|TRBJ1-2
CASSARGTLIDYGYTF
TGTGCCAGCAGTGCCCGGGGGACCCTGATTGACTATGGCTACACCTTC
>-|-|TRBV10-3|TRBJ1-6
CAISETGGRGAPLHF
TGTGCCATCAGTGAGACTGGAGGGCGGGGGGCACCCCTCCACTTT
>-|-|TRBV5-6|TRBJ1-2
CASSFGQYSSLYGYTF
TGTGCCAGCAGCTTTGGTCAGTACAGTTCCCTCTATGGCTACACCTTC
>-|TRBD2|TRBV27|TRBJ2-1
CASSLWLAGNSEQFF
TGTGCCAGCAGTTTATGGCTAGCGGGAAACAGTGAGCAGTTCTTC
>-|TRBD1|TRBV13|TRBJ2-7
CASSSTTGGYYEQYF
TGTGCCAGCAGCTCTACGACAGGGGGTTACTACGAGCAGTACTTC
>-|-|TRBV6-5|TRBJ2-1
CASSYSSSVSLNEQFF
TGTGCCAGCAGTTACTCGTCTAGTGTCTCCCTCAATGAGCAGTTCTTC
>-|-|TRBV7-9|TRBJ2-1
CASSGQRDYNEQFF
TGTGCCAGCAGTGGACAGCGAGACTACAATGAGCAGTTCTTC
>-|-|TRBV28|TRBJ1-3
CASSLSLPGNTIYF
TGTGCCAGCAGTTTAAGCCTACCTGGAAACACCATATATTTT
>-|TRBD1|TRBV6-6|TRBJ1-5
CASRGTGFQQPQHF
TGTGCCAGCAGGGGGACAGGGTTCCAACAGCCCCAGCATTTT